Each of the 12 T cell receptor beta chains below was sequenced from the same sample in a study of cytomegalovirus exposure and HLA in healthy donors. PCR amplification relied on 60 Vbeta primers (plus 13 Jbeta primers). Method: immunoSEQ multiplex PCR; TCRdb's copy keeps in-frame clones and lacks some. The sample consists of approximately 150,000 clones, approximately 84% of them appearing once. The specimen sequenced was PBMCs. The receptors were sampled from a woman aged 55-69 years in good health and CMV-seropositive.

V gene TRBV10-3 combines with J gene TRBJ1-1; possibly TRBD1 for D (5 bases). The germline V gene encodes CDR1 ENHRY and CDR2 SYGVKD. Deletions cut 11 bases from V and 2 bases from J, with 15 bases between. The CDR3 is 13 amino acids. The DNA for the CDR3 is TGTGCCTCCACGGTAGGGGTAAACACTGAAGCTTTCTTT. Translation: CASTVGVNTEAFF.

V and J are TRBV28 and TRBJ2-1; D is uncertain. Germline V gene data show CDR1 as MDHEN and CDR2 as SYDVKM. Trimming removed 0 bases at V and 0 bases at J, with 15 bases between. This CDR3 contains 18 residues. CDR3 in DNA: TGTGCCAGCAGTTTATGGGATTTTCGGTCGGGCTCCTACAATGAGCAGTTCTTC. This gives the protein CASSLWDFRSGSYNEQFF.

This sequence joins TRBV4-2 and TRBJ2-3; tentative D call: TRBD2 (6 bases). Looked up from germline, CDR1 is LGHNA and CDR2 is YNFKEQ. The CDR3 spans 15 residues. V dropped 1 base and J dropped 5 bases, with 13 bases sitting between them. The CDR3 here is CASSQGSAGKDTQYF. CDR3 coding DNA: TGTGCCAGCAGCCAAGGGTCGGCGGGGAAAGATACGCAGTATTTT.

V usage is TRBV2 and J usage is TRBJ2-3, with TRBD2 matching 11 bases. With 6 bases clipped from V and 2 bases from J, the junction kept 7 bases outside the gene matches. The CDR3 spans 16 residues. CDR1 SNHLY and CDR2 FYNNEI come from the germline V gene. The CDR3 bases are TGTGCCAGCAGGTCACCGGGACTAGCGGCCACAGATACGCAGTATTTT. It codes for CASRSPGLAATDTQYF.

The chain uses TRBV11-2 and TRBJ1-5, with D unresolved. The length of the CDR3 is 15 residues. Per germline, CDR1 SGHAT and CDR2 FQNNGV. Trimming took off 0 bases at V and 3 bases at J, with 9 bases between the two ends. This CDR3 reads CASSLEPQINQPQHF. CDR3 coding DNA: TGTGCCAGCAGCTTAGAACCCCAGATCAATCAGCCCCAGCATTTT.

The rearrangement joins TRBV6-6 to TRBJ2-2, with a possible D match to TRBD1 (6 bases). The CDR3 contains 15 residues. V was pared by 4 bases and J by 7 bases, with 16 bases between. The germline CDR1 and CDR2 sequences are MNHNY and SVGAGI (reference sequence). The CDR3 sequence is CASSLIGQTNGELFF. In nucleotides, the CDR3 is TGTGCCAGCAGTTTAATCGGACAGACGAACGGGGAGCTGTTTTTT.

This clone was seen a single time. This sequence joins TRBV25-1 and TRBJ2-1; the match to TRBD2 covers 12 bases. Germline-derived CDR1 and CDR2 are MGHDK and SYGVNS. The CDR3 is 17 amino acids. J was trimmed by 5 bases and V by 2 bases; bases with no gene match: 7. CDR3 nucleotide sequence: TGTGCCAGCAGTGAAAAGGGCCTAGCGGGAGGGAACAATGAGCAGTTCTTC. It encodes CASSEKGLAGGNNEQFF.

The CDR3 protein is CSSRGSYNEQFF. The CDR3 DNA is TGCAGCTCCCGGGGCTCCTACAATGAGCAGTTCTTC. The rearrangement joins TRBV29-1 to TRBJ2-1; tentative D call: TRBD2 (5 bases). Trimming stripped 8 bases from V and 0 bases from J, with 8 bases between. This CDR3 comprises 12 residues. Germline-derived CDR1 and CDR2 are SQVTM and ANQGSEA.

The genes are TRBV18 and TRBJ1-2, with 12 bases matching TRBD1. The CDR3 spans 18 residues. Germline values: CDR1 KGHSH, CDR2 LQKENI. With 1 base clipped from V and 4 bases from J, the junction kept 10 bases outside the gene matches. The CDR3 nucleotides read TGTGCCAGCTCACCACTCCGGGACAGGGGGCTAAGCTCCTATGGCTACACCTTC. Its translation: CASSPLRDRGLSSYGYTF.

The J gene is TRBJ2-2, the V gene TRBV7-9, with 10 bases fitting TRBD2. The CDR3 length is 16 residues. Unmatched junction bases numbered 9, after V lost 3 bases and J lost 8 bases. Germline assignment: CDR1 SEHNR and CDR2 FQNEAQ (reference sequence). The CDR3 reads CASSFSASGSAGELFF. CDR3 bases: TGTGCCAGCAGCTTCTCTGCTAGCGGGAGTGCAGGGGAGCTGTTTTTT.

CDR3 sequence reads: CSVSLGGVNTEAFF. The CDR3 region has the DNA TGCAGCGTGTCCCTTGGGGGGGTAAACACTGAAGCTTTCTTT. The gene calls are TRBV29-1 and TRBJ1-1, with a tentative D call TRBD1 (5 bases). Germline V lookup: CDR1 SQVTM, CDR2 ANQGSEA. Trimming removed 6 bases from V and 2 bases from J, with 16 bases in between. The CDR3 length is 14 residues. Based on the CDR3 plus reference TRBV29-1 and TRBJ1-1, the full variable domain is SAVISQKPSRDICQRGTSLTIQCQVDSQVTMMFWYRQQPGQSLTLIATANQGSEATYESGFVIDKFPISRPNLTFSTLTVSNMSPEDSSIYLCSVSLGGVNTEAFFGQGTRLTVV.

V and J are TRBV5-5 and TRBJ1-2; the D is unclear. The CDR3 is 14 residues long. The germline V gene encodes CDR1 SGHKS and CDR2 YYEKEE (reference sequence). V was cut by 0 bases and J by 8 bases, with 14 bases left in between. CDR3 protein: CASSLVAVLEGYTF. CDR3 DNA sequence: TGTGCCAGCAGCTTGGTAGCGGTCTTAGAGGGCTACACCTTC.